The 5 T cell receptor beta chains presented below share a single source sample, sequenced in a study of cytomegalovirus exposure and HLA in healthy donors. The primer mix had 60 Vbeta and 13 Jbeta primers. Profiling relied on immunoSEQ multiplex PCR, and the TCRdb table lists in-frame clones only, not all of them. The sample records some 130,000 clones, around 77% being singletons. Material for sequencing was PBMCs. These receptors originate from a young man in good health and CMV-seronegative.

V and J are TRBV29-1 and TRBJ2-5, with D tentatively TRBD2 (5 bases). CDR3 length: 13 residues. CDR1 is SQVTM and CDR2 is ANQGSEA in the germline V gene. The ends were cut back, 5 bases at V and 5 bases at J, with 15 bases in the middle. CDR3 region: CSVPGNGGETQYF. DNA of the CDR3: TGCAGCGTTCCCGGGAACGGTGGGGAGACCCAGTACTTC.

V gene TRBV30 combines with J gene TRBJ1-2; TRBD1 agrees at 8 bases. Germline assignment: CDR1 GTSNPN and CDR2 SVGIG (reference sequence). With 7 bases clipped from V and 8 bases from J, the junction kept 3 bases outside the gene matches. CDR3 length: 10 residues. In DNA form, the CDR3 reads TGTGCCTTAGACAGGGGAGGCTACACCTTC. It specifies CALDRGGYTF.

The CDR3 loop is CASSEAVRGVEQYF. Written as DNA, the CDR3 is TGTGCCAGCAGTGAAGCGGTACGGGGGGTCGAGCAGTACTTC. This sequence joins TRBV2 and TRBJ2-7; 7 bases match TRBD2. The V gene end was trimmed by 0 bases and the J gene end by 6 bases; junction bases not matched to a gene: 5. Germline CDR1 reads SNHLY; CDR2 reads FYNNEI. The CDR3 runs to 14 residues.

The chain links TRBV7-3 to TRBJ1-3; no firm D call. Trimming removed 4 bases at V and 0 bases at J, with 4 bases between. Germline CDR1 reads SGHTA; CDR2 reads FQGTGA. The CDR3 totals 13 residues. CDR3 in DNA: TGTGCCAGCAGCTCCGTCTCTGGAAACACCATATATTTT. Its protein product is CASSSVSGNTIYF.

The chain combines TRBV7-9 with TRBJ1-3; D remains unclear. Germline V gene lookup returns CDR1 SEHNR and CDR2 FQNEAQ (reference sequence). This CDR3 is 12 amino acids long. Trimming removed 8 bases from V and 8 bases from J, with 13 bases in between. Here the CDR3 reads CASLLIRDTIYF. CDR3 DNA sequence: TGTGCCAGCCTCCTAATCCGCGACACCATATATTTT.